The 9 T cell receptor beta chains presented below share a single source sample, sequenced in a study of T-cell reconstitution after alpha-beta-depleted transplantation in children. Library preparation (for TCRbeta) was performed with unique molecular identifiers. MiXCR was run by TCRdb on the PCR reads, yielding one entry per CDR3 protein. The table has 90,000 to 130,000 distinct CDR3 sequences, 10% seen once. The sample in question was PBMCs from the stem cell graft donor, obtained from the stem cell graft. All receptors derive from a human donor who donated a stem cell graft to a child with acute lymphoblastic leukemia.

This clonotype was counted ten times or more. The chain is built from TRBV20-1 and TRBJ1-2, with 10 nucleotides matching TRBD1. In germline, CDR1 is DFQATT, CDR2 SNEGSKA (reference sequence). V lost 6 bases and J lost 8; bases outside the gene matches: 12. This CDR3 spans 14 amino acids. CDR3 in DNA: TGCAGTGCCTCAACCGGGACAGGGGCCGACGGCTACACCTTC. It specifies CSASTGTGADGYTF.

There are many counts of this clonotype. The chain joins TRBV7-2 to TRBJ1-1, with a possible D match to TRBD1 (5 bases). CDR3 length: 13 residues. Per germline, CDR1 SGHTA and CDR2 FQGNSA. Trimming removed 4 bases from V and 2 bases from J, with 8 bases in between. The CDR3 reads CASSSQANTEAFF. The CDR3, as DNA: TGTGCCAGCAGCTCACAGGCTAACACTGAAGCTTTCTTT.

This chain connects TRBV11-2 to TRBJ2-7; D may be TRBD1 or TRBD2 (5 bases each). Germline V gene data show CDR1 as SGHAT and CDR2 as FQNNGV. CDR3 length: 15 residues. Trimming removed 3 bases from V and 0 bases from J, with 12 bases in between. CDR3: CASSLGVTSSYEQYF. In DNA, the CDR3 is TGTGCCAGCAGCTTGGGGGTCACGAGCTCCTACGAGCAGTACTTC.

This clonotype was observed at least ten times. The chain uses TRBV5-1 and TRBJ1-6, with no clear D. This CDR3 has 16 residues. Between the trimmed V and J ends, which lost 4 bases and 3 bases, there was a span of 14 bases. Germline assignment: CDR1 SGHRS and CDR2 YFSETQ. The CDR3 DNA is TGCGCCAGCAGCGGCCGAACGGGGTACTATAATTCACCCCTCCACTTT. Amino acids: CASSGRTGYYNSPLHF.

This clonotype was counted ten times or more. The gene calls are TRBV29-1 and TRBJ2-7, with D unclear. The CDR3 contains 11 residues. Deletions cut 3 bases from V and 3 bases from J, with 6 bases between. Germline assignment: CDR1 SQVTM and CDR2 ANQGSEA. The CDR3 coding sequence is TGCAGCGTTGAGTCGAGCTACGAGCAGTACTTC. It specifies CSVESSYEQYF.

This clonotype was recorded a few times. The genes are TRBV18 and TRBJ1-4; D gene ambiguous. The CDR3 is made up of 16 amino acids. The V gene lost 2 bases and the J gene lost 1 base, with 11 bases spanning the gap. Per the germline V gene, CDR1 is KGHSH and CDR2 is LQKENI. CDR3 loop: CASSPSIGKTNEKLFF. CDR3 coding DNA: TGTGCCAGCTCACCATCGATAGGGAAAACTAATGAAAAACTGTTTTTT.

Turning to this clonotype: This may come from a read error, since a much larger clone is one base off. This sequence joins TRBV5-1 and TRBJ2-5; 8 bases fit TRBD2. The CDR3 spans 15 residues. From germline, CDR1 is SGHRS and CDR2 YFSETQ. CDR3 nucleotide sequence: TGCTCCAGCAGTTTCCTTAGCGGGGTCCAAGAGACCCAGTACTTC. Residues: CSSSFLSGVQETQYF.

Many counts were recorded for this clonotype. The rearrangement links TRBV7-2 to TRBJ2-7; 11 bases are shared with TRBD1. The CDR3 has 15 residues. Germline V gene lookup returns CDR1 SGHTA and CDR2 FQGNSA. With V trimmed by 0 bases and J by 3 bases, 1 base remained unmatched. CDR3 nucleotide sequence: TGTGCCAGCAGCTTAGCGGGACAGGGGGTCTACGAGCAGTACTTC. Its translation is CASSLAGQGVYEQYF.

As for this clonotype: A read error may be the cause here, since a much bigger clone is one base away. The chain recombines TRBV29-1 with TRBJ1-1; tentative D call: TRBD1 (5 bases). CDR1 is SQVTM and CDR2 is ANQGSEA in the germline V gene. This CDR3 is 12 amino acids long. As DNA, the CDR3 is TGCAGCGTTCGTTCAGGGAACCCTGAAGCTTTCTTT. It yields the protein CSVRSGNPEAFF.